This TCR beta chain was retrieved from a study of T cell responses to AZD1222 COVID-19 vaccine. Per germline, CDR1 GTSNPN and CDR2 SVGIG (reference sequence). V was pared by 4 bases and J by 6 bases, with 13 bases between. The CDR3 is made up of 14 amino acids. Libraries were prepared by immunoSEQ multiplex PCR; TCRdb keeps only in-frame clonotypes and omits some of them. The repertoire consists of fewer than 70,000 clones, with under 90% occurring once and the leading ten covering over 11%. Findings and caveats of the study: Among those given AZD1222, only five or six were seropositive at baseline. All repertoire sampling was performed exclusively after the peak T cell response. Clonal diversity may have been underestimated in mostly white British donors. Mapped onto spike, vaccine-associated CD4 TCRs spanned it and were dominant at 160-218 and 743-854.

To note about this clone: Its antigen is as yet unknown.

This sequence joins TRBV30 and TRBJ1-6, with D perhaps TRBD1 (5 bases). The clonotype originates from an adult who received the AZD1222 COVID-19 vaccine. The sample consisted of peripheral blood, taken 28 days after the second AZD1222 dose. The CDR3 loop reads CAWTLDGTNSPLHF. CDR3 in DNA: TGTGCCTGGACTCTGGACGGGACTAATTCACCCCTCCACTTT.